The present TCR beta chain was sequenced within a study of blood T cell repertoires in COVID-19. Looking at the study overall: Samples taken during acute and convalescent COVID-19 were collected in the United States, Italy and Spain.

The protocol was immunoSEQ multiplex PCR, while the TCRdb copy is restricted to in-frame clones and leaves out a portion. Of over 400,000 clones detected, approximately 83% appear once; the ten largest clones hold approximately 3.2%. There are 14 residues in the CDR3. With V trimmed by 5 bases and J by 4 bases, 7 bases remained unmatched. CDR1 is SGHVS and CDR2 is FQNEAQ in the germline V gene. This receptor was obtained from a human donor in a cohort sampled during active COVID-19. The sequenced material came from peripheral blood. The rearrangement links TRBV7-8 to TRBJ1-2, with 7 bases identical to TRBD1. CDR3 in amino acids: CASSPLDRSYGYTF. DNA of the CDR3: TGTGCCAGCAGCCCCTTGGACAGGTCCTATGGCTACACCTTC.